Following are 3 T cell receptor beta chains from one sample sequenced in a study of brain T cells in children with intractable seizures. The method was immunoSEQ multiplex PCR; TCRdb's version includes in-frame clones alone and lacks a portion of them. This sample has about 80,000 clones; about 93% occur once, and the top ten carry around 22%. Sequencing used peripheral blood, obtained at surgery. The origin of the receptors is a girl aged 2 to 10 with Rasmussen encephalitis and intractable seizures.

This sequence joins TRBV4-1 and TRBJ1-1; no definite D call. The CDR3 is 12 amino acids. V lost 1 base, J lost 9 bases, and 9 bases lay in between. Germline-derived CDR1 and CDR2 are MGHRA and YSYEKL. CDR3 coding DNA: TGCGCCAGCAGCCAAGTTGCCAGTAAAGCTTTCTTT. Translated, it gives CASSQVASKAFF.

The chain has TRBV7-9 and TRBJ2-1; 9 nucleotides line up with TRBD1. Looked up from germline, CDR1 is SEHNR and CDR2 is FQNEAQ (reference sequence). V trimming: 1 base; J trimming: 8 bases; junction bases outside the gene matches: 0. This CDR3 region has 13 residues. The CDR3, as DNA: TGTGCCAGCAGCTTAGGGGACAGGGATGAGCAGTTCTTC. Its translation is CASSLGDRDEQFF. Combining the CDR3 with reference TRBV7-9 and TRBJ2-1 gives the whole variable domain DTGVSQNPRHKITKRGQNVTFRCDPISEHNRLYWYRQTLGQGPEFLTYFQNEAQLEKSRLLSDRFSAERPKGSFSTLEIQRTEQGDSAMYLCASSLGDRDEQFFGPGTRLTVL.

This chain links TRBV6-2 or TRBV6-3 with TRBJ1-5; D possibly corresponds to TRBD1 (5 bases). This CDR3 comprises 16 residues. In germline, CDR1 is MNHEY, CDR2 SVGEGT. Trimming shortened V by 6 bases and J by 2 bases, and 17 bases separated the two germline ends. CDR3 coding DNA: TGTGCCAGCAGCCCTGCGGGGGGGGGTGGCAATCAGCCCCAGCATTTT. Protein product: CASSPAGGGGNQPQHF.